This T cell receptor beta chain came from a study of CD8+ T cells in alopecia areata. Study-level findings and limits: Among the top 100, expanded CD8+ clones were significantly decreased by tofacitinib, as was scalp clonality. The presence of one nonresponder keeps the tie between baseline CD8+ expansion and response uncertain.

Regarding treatment: oral pan-JAK inhibitor, 5-10 mg twice daily. RNA extraction and reverse transcription yielded cDNA as sequencing template. Here immunoSEQ multiplex PCR was the method, and the copy in TCRdb shows in-frame clones only, minus some. The repertoire holds approximately 110,000 clones, with 50% to 75% as singletons. Concerning this clone: Its antigen is not known.

Germline V gene lookup returns CDR1 SGHVS and CDR2 FQNEAQ. Between the trimmed V and J ends, which lost 3 bases and 3 bases, there was a span of 8 bases. This CDR3 is 13 amino acids long. The TCR originated in a human donor with alopecia areata. The sequencing used CD8+ T cells sorted from blood, collected at week 24, from a patient treated with tofacitinib. This chain joins TRBV7-8 and TRBJ2-5; D might be TRBD1 or TRBD2, each matching 5 bases. The CDR3 sequence: CASSFVGEETQYF. Here the CDR3 DNA reads TGTGCCAGCAGCTTCGTGGGGGAAGAGACCCAGTACTTC.